The 14 T cell receptor beta chains in this list originate from one sample, sequenced in a study of cytomegalovirus exposure and HLA in healthy donors. The PCR had 60 Vbeta and 13 Jbeta primers. Profiling relied on immunoSEQ multiplex PCR, and the TCRdb table lists in-frame clones only, not all of them. Among some 150,000 clones listed, around three quarters were seen once. Specimen: PBMCs. The receptors derive from a woman between 45 and 65 years old in good health and CMV-seronegative.

The rearrangement links TRBV4-1 to TRBJ2-1; 10 bases map to TRBD1. The ends lost 2 bases at V and 8 bases at J; junction bases unmatched: 12. The V gene's germline CDR1 is MGHRA and CDR2 YSYEKL. The CDR3 runs 17 residues. Here the CDR3 reads CASSQSAATGGSDEQFF. Here the CDR3 DNA reads TGCGCCAGCAGCCAATCTGCCGCGACAGGGGGCTCGGATGAGCAGTTCTTC.

The gene calls are TRBV5-5 and TRBJ2-7; D uncertain. V was cut by 0 bases and J by 2 bases, with 12 bases left in between. There are 15 residues in the CDR3. Germline lookup yields CDR1 SGHKS and CDR2 YYEKEE (reference sequence). Written as DNA, the CDR3 is TGTGCCAGCAGCTTGGGGGCAGGTCCGACCTACGAGCAGTACTTC. Residues: CASSLGAGPTYEQYF. Full variable domain (outside the CDR3, taken from reference TRBV5-5 and TRBJ2-7): DAGVTQSPTHLIKTRGQQVTLRCSPISGHKSVSWYQQVLGQGPQFIFQYYEKEERGRGNFPDRFSARQFPNYSSELNVNALLLGDSALYLCASSLGAGPTYEQYFGPGTRLTVT.

This chain connects TRBV6-5 to TRBJ2-1; 8 positions agree with TRBD2. This CDR3 comprises 13 residues. Germline CDR1 MNHEY, CDR2 SVGAGI. The V segment lost 6 bases and the J segment 6 bases; nucleotides outside the gene matches: 4. The CDR3 bases are TGTGCCAGCAGCCCCGGGGGGGCCAATGAGCAGTTCTTC. Translated, it gives CASSPGGANEQFF.

The chain carries TRBV5-6 and TRBJ2-4, with D possibly TRBD2 on 6 matching bases. Germline CDR1 SGHDT, CDR2 YYEEEE. Trimming took off 5 bases at V and 1 base at J, with 22 bases between the two ends. The CDR3 is made up of 18 amino acids. CDR3 DNA: TGTGCCAGCAGTTTTTTTACAGGCGGGGCAGTGGCCAAAAACATTCAGTACTTC. Translated, it gives CASSFFTGGAVAKNIQYF.

The J gene is TRBJ2-5, the V gene TRBV4-2, with TRBD2 matching over 12 bases. Germline CDR1 and CDR2: LGHNA and YNFKEQ. This CDR3 spans 17 amino acids. V was pared by 0 bases and J by 5 bases, with 7 bases of the junction left unmatched. The CDR3 DNA reads TGTGCCAGCAGCCAAGACCCGACTAGCGGGAGAGGGGAGACCCAGTACTTC. This translates into CASSQDPTSGRGETQYF.

The chain joins TRBV6-1 to TRBJ2-7; 9 bases line up with TRBD2. V lost 4 bases, J lost 2 bases, and 9 bases stayed unmatched. The CDR3 contains 16 residues. Germline V gives CDR1 MNHNS, CDR2 SASEGT. The CDR3 DNA follows: TGTGCCAGCAGTGGAGGGAAACTAGCGGGCCCCTACGAGCAGTACTTC. Encoded protein: CASSGGKLAGPYEQYF.

V is TRBV5-6 and J is TRBJ1-4; D might be TRBD1 (6 bases). Germline values: CDR1 SGHDT, CDR2 YYEEEE. V dropped 3 bases and J dropped 4 bases, with 22 bases sitting between them. The CDR3 is 18 residues long. CDR3 sequence (DNA): TGTGCCAGCAGCTGGACACAGGGAATAGGGGCTTATAATGAAAAACTGTTTTTT. It encodes CASSWTQGIGAYNEKLFF.

The chain employs TRBV18 and TRBJ2-7, with 9 bases matching TRBD2. Germline-derived CDR1 and CDR2 are KGHSH and LQKENI. Trimming removed 3 bases from V and 3 bases from J; junction bases left unmatched: 6. The CDR3 contains 15 residues. The CDR3 region is CASSPPQRGVYEQYF. CDR3 nucleotide sequence: TGTGCCAGCTCACCCCCACAGCGGGGGGTCTACGAGCAGTACTTC.

This clone was seen a handful of times. V and J are TRBV25-1 and TRBJ1-4; TRBD1 might be the D (5 bases). The CDR3 contains 15 residues. V lost 8 bases and J lost 5, with 18 bases in between. CDR1 and CDR2 (germline): MGHDK, SYGVNS. CDR3 sequence (DNA): TGTGCCAGCGAAGCACCAGGGTTTACGAATGAAAAACTGTTTTTT. Residues: CASEAPGFTNEKLFF.

The chain combines TRBV18 with TRBJ2-5, with 9 nucleotides matching TRBD1. CDR1 is KGHSH, CDR2 LQKENI, per germline. V gave up 3 bases and J gave up 5 bases; unmatched junction bases: 4. The CDR3 has 14 residues. For the CDR3, the DNA is TGTGCCAGCTCACCTACAGGGGGCGCCGAGACCCAGTACTTC. Amino acids: CASSPTGGAETQYF.

The V and J genes are TRBV7-7 and TRBJ1-2, with TRBD1 matching 9 bases. Germline CDR1 reads SSHAT; CDR2 reads FNYEAQ (reference sequence). V was clipped by 7 bases and J by 1 base; unmatched bases: 4. The CDR3 covers 14 residues. Here the CDR3 DNA reads TGTGCCAGCACGGGACAGGGACTTAACTATGGCTACACCTTC. It encodes CASTGQGLNYGYTF.

The chain joins TRBV18 to TRBJ2-4; 14 bases align to TRBD2. Looked up from germline, CDR1 is KGHSH and CDR2 is LQKENI. The length of the CDR3 is 15 residues. The V segment lost 3 bases and the J segment 5 bases; nucleotides outside the gene matches: 0. The CDR3 DNA sequence: TGTGCCAGCTCACCGGGACTAGCGGGAGAAAACATTCAGTACTTC. This encodes CASSPGLAGENIQYF.

The rearrangement uses TRBV7-3 and TRBJ2-2, with unresolved D. The V end was cut by 5 bases, the J end by 7 bases, with 8 bases between. Germline V CDR1 and CDR2: SGHTA, FQGTGA. This CDR3 spans 12 amino acids. CDR3 nucleotide sequence: TGTGCCAGCAGCCCCCAGGACGGGGAGCTGTTTTTT. Encoded protein: CASSPQDGELFF.

The chain has TRBV5-1 and TRBJ2-7; 9 bases fit TRBD2. The germline CDR1 and CDR2 sequences are SGHRS and YFSETQ. The CDR3 has 15 residues. Trimming took 1 base from V and 6 from J; bases not matched to a gene: 8. The CDR3 DNA sequence: TGCGCCAGCAGCTTGCTTAGCGGGGGAGTCCTCGAGCAGTACTTC. Translating gives CASSLLSGGVLEQYF.